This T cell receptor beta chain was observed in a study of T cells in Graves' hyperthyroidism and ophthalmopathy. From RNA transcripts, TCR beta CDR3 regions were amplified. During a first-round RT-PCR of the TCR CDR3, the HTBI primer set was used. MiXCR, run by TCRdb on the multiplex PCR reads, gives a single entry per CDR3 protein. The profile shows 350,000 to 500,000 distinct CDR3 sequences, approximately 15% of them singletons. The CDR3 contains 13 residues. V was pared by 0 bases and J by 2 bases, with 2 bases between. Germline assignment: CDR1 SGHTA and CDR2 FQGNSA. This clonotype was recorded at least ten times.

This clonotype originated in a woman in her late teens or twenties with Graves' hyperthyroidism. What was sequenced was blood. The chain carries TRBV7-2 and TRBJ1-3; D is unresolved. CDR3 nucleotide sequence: TGTGCCAGCAGCTTAGCCCCTGGAAACACCATATATTTT. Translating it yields CASSLAPGNTIYF.